This TCR beta chain derives from a study of chemoradiotherapy in HPV16-positive cancers. Study at large: Candidate HPV-specific clones and shared TCR motifs came from a couple of HPV16-positive patients.

Study observations and caveats: For HPV16-positive patients, expanding HPV-responsive T cells associated with longer recurrence-free survival.

The table came from immunoSEQ multiplex PCR; TCRdb's copy has only in-frame clones and leaves some out. The sample has about 33,000 clones; roughly nine tenths are singletons. This clone was counted a single time. Its specificity is unknown. Germline values: CDR1 MDHEN, CDR2 SYDVKM. The CDR3 runs to 15 residues. The V and J ends lost 7 bases and 5 bases respectively, with 21 bases between them. Sequenced here: blood, sampled from a patient who underwent chemoradiotherapy. This TCR was recovered from a human donor with HPV-associated anogenital cancer. The rearrangement joins TRBV28 to TRBJ2-7; TRBD1 might be the D (5 bases). Here the CDR3 DNA reads TGTGCCAGCACCCCCGGGCAGGGTGCCGTCGACGAGCAGTACTTC. This encodes CASTPGQGAVDEQYF.